A single sample is the source of the 17 T cell receptor beta chains below, sequenced in a study of PD-1 blockade in classical Hodgkin lymphoma. Sequencing was performed with immunoSEQ multiplex PCR; in TCRdb, only in-frame clones are kept and a portion is missing. The sample shows approximately 99,000 clones, around 89% of them seen only once. All patients experienced relapse after autologous stem cell transplantation, and brentuximab vedotin exposure was variable. Sequencing used peripheral blood mononuclear cells (PBMCs), obtained before the second cycle of nivolumab. The receptors stem from a human donor with classical Hodgkin lymphoma.

CDR3 in amino acids: CATRPGGLGYEQYF. The DNA for the CDR3 is TGCGCCACCAGGCCGGGGGGGCTCGGCTACGAGCAGTACTTC. The genes are TRBV5-1 and TRBJ2-7; the match to TRBD2 covers 8 bases. The CDR3 sequence is 14 residues long. Unmatched junction bases numbered 11, after V lost 9 bases and J lost 3 bases. The V gene's germline CDR1 is SGHRS and CDR2 YFSETQ.

In this sample, this clone turned up once. The chain recombines TRBV19 with TRBJ1-5, with D uncertain. Germline V lookup: CDR1 LNHDA, CDR2 SQIVND (reference sequence). V was clipped by 6 bases and J by 3 bases, with 9 bases between them. CDR3 length equals 13 residues. The CDR3 protein is CASRQWDNQPQHF. The CDR3 coding sequence is TGTGCCAGTAGGCAGTGGGACAATCAGCCCCAGCATTTT.

This chain connects TRBV27 to TRBJ1-2; D remains ambiguous. Germline loops: CDR1 MNHEY, CDR2 SMNVEV (reference sequence). The CDR3 spans 14 residues. V was shortened by 5 bases and J by 1 base, with 11 bases between the two germline ends. Written as DNA, the CDR3 is TGTGCCAGCAGTATGGAACGGGGTAACTATGGCTACACCTTC. Amino acids: CASSMERGNYGYTF.

The rearrangement joins TRBV6-5 to TRBJ2-1; 12 nucleotides match TRBD2. CDR3 length: 16 residues. Germline assignment: CDR1 MNHEY and CDR2 SVGAGI. J lost 9 bases, V lost 0 bases, and 6 bases had no gene match. The DNA of the CDR3 is TGTGCCAGCAGTTACTCCGGTCTAGCGGGAGGGGGTGAGCAGTTCTTC. Translating gives CASSYSGLAGGGEQFF.

The chain links TRBV19 to TRBJ1-1, with D maybe TRBD1 (6 bases). The CDR3 is made up of 15 amino acids. Germline values: CDR1 LNHDA, CDR2 SQIVND (reference sequence). The V gene lost 5 bases and the J gene lost 4 bases, with 17 bases spanning the gap. This CDR3 is CASSVPRRGPTEAFF. For the CDR3, the DNA is TGTGCCAGTAGTGTCCCCCGGCGGGGGCCCACTGAAGCTTTCTTT.

The rearrangement uses TRBV19 and TRBJ1-1; D is unresolved. V lost 7 bases and J 0 bases, leaving 15 bases between the germline ends. The CDR3 spans 15 residues. Germline V CDR1 and CDR2: LNHDA, SQIVND (reference sequence). CDR3 nucleotide sequence: TGTGCCAGTATCCCTCGGCGCAATCTGAACACTGAAGCTTTCTTT. Translated: CASIPRRNLNTEAFF.

Note on this clone: The junction departs from the called germline gene at one end, perhaps through a read error. V and J are TRBV4-3 and TRBJ2-5, with a weak D call TRBD2 (6 bases). CDR1 LGHNA and CDR2 YSLEER come from the germline V gene. This CDR3 comprises 18 residues. CDR3 amino acids: CASSQKRQAGSGLETQYF. The CDR3 nucleotides are TGCGCCAGTAGCCAGAAGAGACAAGCGGGTTCGGGGTTGGAGACCCAGTACTTC.

This chain joins TRBV15 and TRBJ1-4, with unresolved D. Trimming cost V 0 bases and J 3 bases, with 11 bases left between them. The CDR3 length is 16 residues. The germline CDR1 and CDR2 sequences are LNHNV and YYDKDF (reference sequence). DNA for the CDR3: TGTGCCACCAGCAGAGATGTCGGGCCTTCTAATGAAAAACTGTTTTTT. Encoded protein: CATSRDVGPSNEKLFF.

The J gene is TRBJ2-7, the V gene TRBV9, with D possibly matching TRBD2 (7 bases). The V and J ends lost 3 bases and 5 bases respectively, with 18 bases between them. The germline gives CDR1 SGDLS, CDR2 YYNGEE. This CDR3 is built from 15 residues. The CDR3 sequence is CASSGGGGWKDEQYF. Here the CDR3 DNA reads TGTGCCAGCAGCGGGGGGGGCGGCTGGAAGGACGAGCAGTACTTC.

This chain joins TRBV6-6 and TRBJ2-5; possibly TRBD2 for D (6 bases). CDR1 is MNHNY, CDR2 SVGAGI, per germline (reference sequence). The CDR3 length is 14 residues. V lost 2 bases, J lost 5 bases, and 12 bases lay in between. The CDR3: CASSYGTWGETQYF. The CDR3, as DNA: TGTGCCAGCAGTTACGGGACTTGGGGGGAGACCCAGTACTTC.

V and J are TRBV6-5 and TRBJ1-2; TRBD1 aligns across 9 bases. CDR3 length: 16 amino acids. The germline gives CDR1 MNHEY, CDR2 SVGAGI. Trimming took 4 bases from V and 4 from J; bases not matched to a gene: 10. The CDR3 spells CASSSVTGTGFYGYTF. In DNA form, the CDR3 reads TGTGCCAGCAGTTCTGTGACCGGGACAGGGTTCTATGGCTACACCTTC.

CDR3 coding DNA: TGTGCCAGCAGCTTCCCTGGGGGCAATGAGCAGTTCTTC. This sequence encodes CASSFPGGNEQFF. The chain carries TRBV7-6 and TRBJ2-1; either TRBD1 or TRBD2 may fit D (5 bases each). Germline CDR1 SGHVS, CDR2 FNYEAQ. There are 13 residues in the CDR3. Trimming took off 3 bases at V and 6 bases at J, with 9 bases between the two ends.

The chain uses TRBV19 and TRBJ2-3; no clear D gene. Deletions cut 6 bases from V and 1 base from J, with 11 bases between. The germline V gene has CDR1 LNHDA and CDR2 SQIVND (reference sequence). The CDR3 is 14 amino acids. CDR3 in DNA: TGTGCCAGTAGGTATGCCGGGCGCACAGATACGCAGTATTTT. Protein: CASRYAGRTDTQYF.

The chain carries TRBV6-1 and TRBJ2-6, with D uncertain. This CDR3 has 13 residues. The V and J ends lost 7 bases and 0 bases respectively, with 4 bases between them. Germline-derived CDR1 and CDR2 are MNHNS and SASEGT. CDR3: CASTSSGANVLTF. DNA of the CDR3: TGTGCCAGCACCTCCTCTGGGGCCAACGTCCTGACTTTC.

V usage is TRBV27 and J usage is TRBJ2-1; 11 nucleotides line up with TRBD2. CDR1 is MNHEY, CDR2 SMNVEV, per germline (reference sequence). This CDR3 contains 17 residues. Germline trimming cut 6 bases from V and 9 bases from J; bases unmatched to any gene: 16. This chain's CDR3 is CASSPMATSGKGGEQFF. The CDR3 DNA reads TGTGCCAGCAGCCCCATGGCGACTAGCGGGAAAGGGGGTGAGCAGTTCTTC.

V gene TRBV30 combines with J gene TRBJ1-1; D might be TRBD1 (5 bases). CDR3 length equals 14 residues. CDR1 and CDR2 (germline): GTSNPN, SVGIG (reference sequence). Trimming pared 5 bases from V and 0 bases from J, leaving 13 bases between. In DNA, the CDR3 is TGTGCCTGGGGCCGGGGGGTTATGAACACTGAAGCTTTCTTT. Protein product: CAWGRGVMNTEAFF.

The rearrangement uses TRBV12-5 and TRBJ2-5, with unresolved D. This CDR3 is built from 12 residues. Trimming removed 8 bases at V and 2 bases at J, with 9 bases between. The germline V gene has CDR1 LGHNT and CDR2 FRNRAP. The CDR3 region has the DNA TGTGCTAGTATGTGGGGTCAAGAGACCCAGTACTTC. Residues: CASMWGQETQYF.